This TCR beta chain came from a study of T cell responses to AZD1222 COVID-19 vaccine. Germline V gene sequence: CDR1 LGHNT, CDR2 FRNRAP. Trimming took 0 bases from V and 4 from J; bases not matched to a gene: 5. This CDR3 region has 15 residues. Using immunoSEQ multiplex PCR, the repertoire was profiled, and TCRdb retains in-frame clones only, with some absent. The table records around 87,000 clones, around 86% of them present only once. Comment on this clone: As yet, its antigen is unknown.

Study-wide points: It should be noted that donors were predominantly white British and more often female, and clonal diversity was possibly underestimated. Baseline antibody screening turned up just five to seven seropositive AZD1222 recipients.

This sample comprised peripheral blood, obtained on day 0 of AZD1222 vaccination. This clonotype originated in an adult in good health. The gene calls are TRBV12-5 and TRBJ1-1, with 7 bases aligning to TRBD1. CDR3 residues: CASGLVQGGVTEAFF. Written as DNA, the CDR3 is TGTGCTAGTGGTTTGGTCCAGGGGGGGGTCACTGAAGCTTTCTTT.